The rows below give T cell receptor beta chains drawn from one sample of a study of PD-L1 blockade in urothelial cancer. TCRdb's copy holds only in-frame clones and misses some; the assay was immunoSEQ multiplex PCR. The sample has tens of thousands of clones, approximately 78% seen once. The sequenced sample was PBMCs, obtained around atezolizumab (anti-PD-L1) treatment. These receptors were collected from a man between 50 and 59 years old with urothelial cancer. Each CDR3 is given with its conserved first and last residue. The D gene is left open where the match is weak. For some rows the clone size is stated as once, few or many, or as a class when expanded; others skip it.

CDR3 DNA	CDR3 protein	J gene	D gene	V gene	clone size
TGTGCCAGCAGCCCGGTGGGGCCAGGTCAGCCCCAGCATTTT	CASSPVGPGQPQHF	TRBJ1-5	-	TRBV7-2	-
TGTGCCAGCAGCTTAGCCCCTGGGGGGACAGATACGCAGTATTTT	CASSLAPGGTDTQYF	TRBJ2-3	-	TRBV7-6	-
TGTGCCAGCAGCCCCGAGCGGGTTTTACAGCCCCAGCATTTT	CASSPERVLQPQHF	TRBJ1-5	-	TRBV6-1	-
TGCGCCAGCAGCTTGCCCGGGACTATCTACGAGCAGTACTTC	CASSLPGTIYEQYF	TRBJ2-7	TRBD2	TRBV5-1	-
TGTGCCAGCAGGGCCACAGACTCCTATAATTCACCCCTCCACTTT	CASRATDSYNSPLHF	TRBJ1-6	-	TRBV27	-
TGTGCCAGCACCCTCGCCCGACCGGGGACTGAAGCTTTCTTT	CASTLARPGTEAFF	TRBJ1-1	-	TRBV7-2	few
TGTGCCAGCAGCTTAACGCGGGCGGGCTACATTGAGCAGTTCTTC	CASSLTRAGYIEQFF	TRBJ2-1	-	TRBV7-3	-
TGCGCCAGCAGCTTTACGGGACAGGGAGCTATTGCAGATACGCAGTATTTT	CASSFTGQGAIADTQYF	TRBJ2-3	TRBD1	TRBV5-1	-
TGTGCCAGTAGTGCGCGACTCACCACTGGGGAAAAACTGTTTTTT	CASSARLTTGEKLFF	TRBJ1-4	-	TRBV19	-
TGTGCCAGCAGTGACAGGGGTACGGGTAATGAAAAACTGTTTTTT	CASSDRGTGNEKLFF	TRBJ1-4	TRBD1	TRBV6-6	-
TGTGCCAGCAGGTCGACAGGGAGAAACTATGGCTACACCTTC	CASRSTGRNYGYTF	TRBJ1-2	TRBD1	TRBV6-5	-
TGCGCCAGCAGCCAAGAGGACAGGGCAGATACGCAGTATTTT	CASSQEDRADTQYF	TRBJ2-3	TRBD1	TRBV4-1	-
TGTGCCAGTAGTATAGCGGGGATTCGAACTGAAGCTTTCTTT	CASSIAGIRTEAFF	TRBJ1-1	-	TRBV19	once
TGTGCCAGCAGTCGCAACCTACAGGGGGCAGGTTATGGCTACACCTTC	CASSRNLQGAGYGYTF	TRBJ1-2	TRBD1	TRBV27	-
TGTGCCTGGAGCCAAACCCCAGGGGGCAATGAGCAGTTCTTC	CAWSQTPGGNEQFF	TRBJ2-1	TRBD1	TRBV30	-
TGTGCCAGCAGCCGCGTTACAACAGGGGCCACTGAAGCTTTCTTT	CASSRVTTGATEAFF	TRBJ1-1	TRBD1	TRBV14	-
TGTGCCAGTAGTATGTCTAGCGGGGCCTCTAGCACAGATACGCAGTATTTT	CASSMSSGASSTDTQYF	TRBJ2-3	TRBD2	TRBV19	-
TGTGCCAGCAGCTTGGGGACCCGGGGTTCTGGAAACACCATATATTTT	CASSLGTRGSGNTIYF	TRBJ1-3	-	TRBV5-4	-
TGTGCCAGCAGCGTAGGGGGCGGGATAACTGAAGCTTTCTTT	CASSVGGGITEAFF	TRBJ1-1	-	TRBV9	-
TGCGCCAGCAGCTTGGCAAGGAGGGGGGGGCAGAAAAATGAAAAACTGTTTTTT	CASSLARRGGQKNEKLFF	TRBJ1-4	-	TRBV5-1	-
TGTGCCAGTAGCCAGGCCCCTCAGCCCCAGCATTTT	CASSQAPQPQHF	TRBJ1-5	-	TRBV19	-
TGTGCCAGTAGCTCGGAGGGTAGGCATGGCTACACCTTC	CASSSEGRHGYTF	TRBJ1-2	-	TRBV19	-
TGTGCCAGCAGCTTAGGGACTAGCGGTAGGGCAGATACGCAGTATTTT	CASSLGTSGRADTQYF	TRBJ2-3	TRBD2	TRBV7-2	-
TGTGCCAGCAGCGTAGCCCCAGTCTCTGGAAACACCATATATTTT	CASSVAPVSGNTIYF	TRBJ1-3	-	TRBV9	few
TGTGCCAGCAGACGGTTCCCCCCCACGGAGAGCTCCTACAATGAGCAGTTCTTC	CASRRFPPTESSYNEQFF	TRBJ2-1	-	TRBV2	-
TGTGCCAGCAGCCCCTTTAGCGGGAGTAGCACAGATACGCAGTATTTT	CASSPFSGSSTDTQYF	TRBJ2-3	-	TRBV12-1	-
TGTGCCAGTCACAGCGACAGGGGCAATCAGCCCCAGCATTTT	CASHSDRGNQPQHF	TRBJ1-5	TRBD1	TRBV19	-
TGTGCCACCAGCAGAGATCGGCTAGCGGGGGACAATGAGCAGTTCTTC	CATSRDRLAGDNEQFF	TRBJ2-1	TRBD2	TRBV15	-
TGTGCCAGTAGCAGATTGACAGGGGGCGAGACCCAGTACTTC	CASSRLTGGETQYF	TRBJ2-5	TRBD1	TRBV19	once
TGTGCCATCAGTGTAGCGGGGGACAATCAGCCCCAGCATTTT	CAISVAGDNQPQHF	TRBJ1-5	-	TRBV10-3	-
TGTGCCAGCTCACTGAGCCGGACACTAAGCTATGGCTACACCTTC	CASSLSRTLSYGYTF	TRBJ1-2	-	TRBV18	-